This T cell receptor (beta chain) appears in the sequencing data of a study of CD8+ T cells in alopecia areata. Findings and limits, study-wide: Normal skin's resident alphabeta T cells are also sequenced in scalp samples. In lesional scalp, particularly from alopecia totalis/universalis, clonality was higher than in normal scalp.

There are 14 residues in the CDR3. CDR1 and CDR2 (germline): SNHLY, FYNNEI. With 6 bases removed from V and 2 bases from J, the gap between germline ends came to 12 bases. This clone was counted once. Its antigen remains unknown. Extraction and reverse transcription of RNA yielded cDNA as the sequencing template. Libraries were prepared by immunoSEQ multiplex PCR; TCRdb keeps only in-frame clonotypes and omits some of them. The table includes some 130,000 clones, about 49% detected once. The V call is TRBV2, the J call TRBJ2-3; TRBD2 is a possible D gene (5 bases). Sequenced material: CD8+ T cells sorted from blood, taken at week 0. The TCR was taken from a human donor with alopecia areata. CDR3 residues: CASRAPDFTDTQYF. For the CDR3, the DNA is TGTGCCAGCAGGGCTCCGGACTTCACAGATACGCAGTATTTT. Full variable domain (missing parts from reference TRBV2 and TRBJ2-3): EPEVTQTPSHQVTQMGQEVILRCVPISNHLYFYWYRQILGQKVEFLVSFYNNEISEKSEIFDDQFSVERPDGSNFTLKIRSTKLEDSAMYFCASRAPDFTDTQYFGPGTRLTVL.